This TCR beta chain derives from a study of CD8 T cells in ankylosing spondylitis listed by TCRdb under 2017. At the level of the whole study: T cell receptor beta repertoires were profiled in healthy donors and ankylosing spondylitis patients so that disease-linked TCR variants could be found. The whole study cohort included 90 to 120 healthy donors and around 25 ankylosing spondylitis patients. Peripheral blood was sampled, and synovial fluid was also collected from ankylosing spondylitis patients. Summary of the overall study and its limitations: A TCR beta motif of fewer than 10 highly homologous amino acid variants appeared characteristic of blood from ankylosing spondylitis patients. Some motif variants had previously been reported in the synovial fluid and blood of reactive arthritis patients, which suggests shared mechanisms of disease initiation. In peripheral blood, the disease-linked clones were found at relatively low frequencies and had a CD8+ phenotype. The disease-linked clones were reported to be significantly enriched in matched synovial fluid samples from ankylosing spondylitis patients.

Inclusive of the bounding cysteine and phenylalanine, the CDR3 is 17 residues long. The retained sequence is limited to the CDR3, 51 bases, with the frame set at the first base. V is pruned by 3 bases and J by 7 bases, leaving 14 bases of the junction without a gene match. CDR1 and CDR2 are read off the germline V gene as KGHSH and LQKENI. This clonotype has only a few counts. Its cognate antigen has yet to be identified. There are no base qualities to consult, and no much larger clone falls within one base. The run used an Illumina HiSeq 2500. Quantitative 5'-RACE with molecular barcodes was used to prepare TCR beta libraries. In the source study's methods: Disease-linked TCR variants were identified with a new computational method built on a probabilistic model of VDJ rearrangement. TCRdb cleaned the public reads at Q25 with fastp, built clones with MiXCR and kept in-frame beta chains. Each CDR3 protein appears once, grouped with its most common genes and DNA. The authors' filters were not applied to this entry. The sample table shows over 450,000 distinct CDR3 sequences, and 9.5% to 15% are seen once. The ten top clones hold over 6.5% of the sample.

Rearrangement joined TRBV18 to TRBJ2-1; the central 8 bases match TRBD1. This TCR derives from a male donor with ankylosing spondylitis. Sequenced input: blood, either unsorted or a sorted T cell fraction (not recorded which). The CDR3 reads as follows: CASSPTVTGGGNNEQFF. The DNA reads TGTGCCAGCTCACCTACCGTAACAGGGGGTGGTAATAATGAGCAGTTCTTC.